The 2 T cell receptor beta chains presented below share a single source sample, sequenced in a study of regulatory T cells in long-lasting Graves disease. CDR3-region Arm-PCR and iRepertoire HTBI primers produced the TCR beta libraries. TCRdb passed the multiplex PCR reads through MiXCR, listing each CDR3 protein once. The sample has hundreds of thousands of distinct CDR3 sequences, around 16% seen once. Time point described: newly diagnosed GD, antithyroid drugs for less than 3 months. The TCR library was made from RNA that had been extracted from PBMCs in TRIzol. Specimen: peripheral blood mononuclear cells (PBMCs), collected at new diagnosis, from a patient treated with antithyroid drugs. These receptors all stem from a female donor with Graves disease.

This chain joins TRBV28 and TRBJ1-2; tentatively, D is TRBD1 (5 bases). The CDR3 runs 14 residues. Germline CDR1 is MDHEN and CDR2 is SYDVKM. V lost 8 bases and J lost 3, with 16 bases in between. The CDR3, as DNA: TGTGCCAGCGCCGTTTTCGTCAGGGACTATGGCTACACCTTC. Translation: CASAVFVRDYGYTF.

The table lists this clonotype with many counts. The chain joins TRBV5-1 to TRBJ1-1; a possible D gene is TRBD1 (5 bases). Germline CDR1 is SGHRS and CDR2 is YFSETQ. V dropped 4 bases and J dropped 5 bases, with 12 bases sitting between them. The CDR3 extends over 13 amino acids. CDR3: CASSDGGKTEAFF. In DNA form, the CDR3 reads TGCGCCAGCAGCGACGGGGGGAAGACTGAAGCTTTCTTT.